This entry is about one T cell receptor beta chain. The antigen remains unidentified. The data were produced by immunoSEQ multiplex PCR, yet TCRdb's version contains in-frame clones alone and is incomplete. The sample consists of roughly 35,000 clones, around 90% of them appearing once. The entry originates in a study of PD-1 blockade in classical Hodgkin lymphoma. The ends were cut back, 7 bases at V and 4 bases at J, with 13 bases in the middle. Germline V gene data show CDR1 as SNHLY and CDR2 as FYNNEI. The CDR3 totals 13 residues. As to time point: cycle 4 day 1 (C4D1), after less than 7 weeks of nivolumab. There was relapse after autologous stem cell transplantation in every patient, and there was variation in brentuximab vedotin exposure. Out of thawed PBMCs, magnetic negative selection purified CD4+ T cells. The study, taken as a whole, reports: Complete responders showed a baseline diversity that resembled the diversity of newly diagnosed patients. Newly diagnosed patients were reported to exhibit reduced baseline TCR diversity relative to healthy donors. By C4D1, diversity of CD4+ TCRs had risen significantly, whereas that of CD8+ TCRs had not.

Sequencing was performed on CD4+ T cells from blood, taken before the fourth cycle of nivolumab. The sequence came from a human donor with classical Hodgkin lymphoma. This chain joins TRBV2 and TRBJ1-1, with a possible D match to TRBD1 (6 bases). The CDR3 nucleotides read TGTGCCAGCACAGGGGCCGCGGGCACTGAAGCTTTCTTT. Its protein is CASTGAAGTEAFF.